One sample yielded the 12 T cell receptor beta chains listed below, sequenced in a study of OX40 agonist ivuxolimab in advanced cancers. The assay was immunoSEQ multiplex PCR, and TCRdb's table has in-frame clones only and misses some. Of over 10,000 clones listed, about 85% are singletons. The sequences come from CD4+ or CD8+ T cells sorted from blood, collected in a trial of the OX40 agonist ivuxolimab. The receptors originated from an adult with an advanced solid tumor such as melanoma, head and neck, liver or kidney cancer.

V usage is TRBV28 and J usage is TRBJ2-7; weak D call: TRBD2 (6 bases). The V end was cut by 3 bases, the J end by 0 bases, with 15 bases between. The CDR3 covers 16 residues. CDR1 and CDR2 (germline): MDHEN, SYDVKM. The CDR3 region has the DNA TGTGCCAGCAGTTTGACGGGAGCGTCATTCTCCTACGAGCAGTACTTC. Translation: CASSLTGASFSYEQYF.

The rearrangement joins TRBV27 to TRBJ1-6; D call uncertain. Trimming stripped 3 bases from V and 9 bases from J, with 24 bases between. This CDR3 contains 18 residues. Germline assignment: CDR1 MNHEY and CDR2 SMNVEV (reference sequence). As DNA, the CDR3 is TGTGCCAGCAGTTTGAGTCTGAATTCGTATGTCGGGGTTTCACCCCTCCACTTT. Its protein product is CASSLSLNSYVGVSPLHF.

The rearrangement links TRBV11-2 to TRBJ2-7, with 7 bases fitting TRBD1. The CDR3 is made up of 15 amino acids. V was clipped by 2 bases and J by 2 bases; unmatched bases: 6. CDR1 is SGHAT and CDR2 is FQNNGV in the germline V gene. Written as DNA, the CDR3 is TGTGCCAGCAGCTTAAATCCGGGACAGACCTACGAGCAGTACTTC. It yields the protein CASSLNPGQTYEQYF.

This rearrangement joins TRBV19 to TRBJ2-1; 9 bases agree with TRBD2. The CDR3 loop spans 18 amino acids. Looked up from germline, CDR1 is LNHDA and CDR2 is SQIVND (reference sequence). V shed 1 base, J shed 0 bases, and the junction held 7 bases outside the gene matches. CDR3 nucleotides: TGTGCCAGTAGTATAGCACTAGCGGGCCAGAGCTCCTACAATGAGCAGTTCTTC. Its translation: CASSIALAGQSSYNEQFF.

CDR3 sequence (DNA): TGTGCCAGCAGTGGACAGGGGGGGGCCGGGGACGAGCAGTACTTC. Encoded protein: CASSGQGGAGDEQYF. The chain links TRBV2 to TRBJ2-7; 9 nucleotides line up with TRBD1. The CDR3 covers 15 residues. J was trimmed by 5 bases and V by 4 bases; bases with no gene match: 9. CDR1 is SNHLY, CDR2 FYNNEI, per germline.

The V gene is TRBV11-3, the J gene TRBJ1-5; D uncertain. This CDR3 is 14 amino acids long. The V and J ends lost 7 bases and 4 bases respectively, with 14 bases between them. Germline V gene sequence: CDR1 SGHNT, CDR2 YENEEA. CDR3 residues: CASIGFWSNQPQHF. Written as DNA, the CDR3 is TGTGCCAGCATAGGGTTTTGGAGTAATCAGCCCCAGCATTTT.

V usage is TRBV19 and J usage is TRBJ1-1; a weak D match, TRBD1 (6 bases). In germline, CDR1 is LNHDA, CDR2 SQIVND (reference sequence). V was trimmed by 0 bases and J by 0 bases, leaving 11 bases between them. The CDR3 is 16 residues long. CDR3 coding DNA: TGTGCCAGTAGTATAGACCCTGGACAGTTGAACACTGAAGCTTTCTTT. Amino acids: CASSIDPGQLNTEAFF.

This rearrangement joins TRBV27 to TRBJ2-7; 9 positions match TRBD1. The end of the DNA is better explained by TRBJ2-5, so the J call may be wrong. This CDR3 spans 14 amino acids. The germline V gene has CDR1 MNHEY and CDR2 SMNVEV (reference sequence). This CDR3 is CASSWTGDEETQYF. In DNA, the CDR3 is TGTGCCAGCAGTTGGACAGGGGATGAAGAGACCCAGTACTTC.

This clone was observed once. The chain employs TRBV5-8 and TRBJ2-6; D is unclear. CDR3 length: 17 amino acids. V was clipped by 2 bases and J by 0 bases, with 12 bases between them. Germline V gene sequence: CDR1 SGHTS, CDR2 YDEGEE. The CDR3 nucleotides read TGTGCCAGCAGCTTAACCGGGTTCATCTCTGGGGCCAACGTCCTGACTTTC. It yields the protein CASSLTGFISGANVLTF. Variable domain in full (rest from reference TRBV5-8 and TRBJ2-6): EAGVTQSPTHLIKTRGQQATLRCSPISGHTSVYWYQQALGLGLQFLLWYDEGEERNRGNFPPRFSGRQFPNYSSELNVNALELEDSALYLCASSLTGFISGANVLTFGAGSRLTVL.

This chain joins TRBV4-3 and TRBJ2-1; tentative D call: TRBD1 (5 bases). V lost 0 bases, J lost 8 bases, and 8 bases lay in between. The CDR3 is made up of 13 amino acids. Germline V CDR1 and CDR2: LGHNA, YSLEER. CDR3 nucleotide sequence: TGCGCCAGCAGCCAAGAGACAGTCTATGAGCAGTTCTTC. This gives the protein CASSQETVYEQFF.

This rearrangement joins TRBV28 to TRBJ2-7; 8 nucleotides match TRBD2. This CDR3 is built from 13 residues. V trimming: 6 bases; J trimming: 7 bases; junction bases outside the gene matches: 8. Germline CDR1 and CDR2: MDHEN and SYDVKM. The CDR3 DNA is TGTGCCAGCAGCCTGACTAGCGCTTGGGAGCAGTACTTC. Its protein product is CASSLTSAWEQYF.

The chain employs TRBV7-9 and TRBJ2-5; 10 bases agree with TRBD2. V dropped 2 bases and J dropped 4; count of bases not matched to a gene: 4. Germline CDR1 is SEHNR and CDR2 is FQNEAQ (reference sequence). There are 15 residues in the CDR3. This CDR3 reads CASSLSGGESETQYF. The CDR3 nucleotides are TGTGCCAGCAGCTTAAGCGGGGGGGAATCAGAGACCCAGTACTTC.